The sequence of this T cell receptor (beta chain) was determined in a study of cytomegalovirus exposure and HLA in healthy donors. The PCR made use of 60 Vbeta and 13 Jbeta primers. Only in-frame clones appear in the TCRdb table, and some are missing; sequencing was by immunoSEQ multiplex PCR. The profile shows some 150,000 clones, approximately 76% of them singletons. The study's findings and limits: Researchers reportedly found TCR beta sequences accurately predicted most subjects' HLA-A and HLA-B alleles. Testing in vitro showed three CMV-associated chains specific for CMV antigens.

As regards this clone: What it binds is unknown.

Trimming removed 3 bases from V and 1 base from J; junction bases left unmatched: 7. CDR1 and CDR2 (germline): LNHDA, SQIVND (reference sequence). The CDR3 sequence is 16 residues long. There were likely unrecorded immune exposures, though donors were nominally healthy when sampled. This clonotype was sampled from a man in his 60s in good health and CMV-seronegative. V gene TRBV19 combines with J gene TRBJ2-7; TRBD1 aligns across 9 bases. Sequenced input: PBMCs. The CDR3 nucleotides are TGTGCCAGTAGTATTCGGGGACAGGGACAATCCTACGAGCAGTACTTC. This gives the protein CASSIRGQGQSYEQYF.